The rows below give T cell receptor beta chains drawn from one sample of a study of tumor-infiltrating lymphocytes in primary liver carcinoma. TCRdb reprocessed the multiplex PCR reads via MiXCR and lists one record per CDR3 protein. The table shows over 75,000 distinct CDR3 sequences, with just over 65% occurring only once. Sequenced: tumor-adjacent normal liver tissue. The source is a man aged 35-49 years with primary liver carcinoma and hepatitis B virus infection. CDR3s include the opening cysteine and the closing phenylalanine or tryptophan. The order of the fields is V gene, clone size, J gene, D gene, CDR3 DNA, CDR3 protein. D genes are given only for firm matches. Clone size is shown for a subset of rows, as once, few, many or a class of expanded clone.

V gene: TRBV29-1; clone size: .; J gene: TRBJ2-3; D gene: .; CDR3 DNA: TGCAGCGTTGAAGCCAATTCCGACACAGATATGCACTATTTT; CDR3 protein: CSVEANSDTDMHYF
V gene: TRBV11-2; clone size: .; J gene: TRBJ2-3; D gene: .; CDR3 DNA: TGTGCCAGCACCCAGCTAGCAGACAATACGCAGTATTTT; CDR3 protein: CASTQLADNTQYF
V gene: TRBV11-1; clone size: .; J gene: TRBJ2-5; D gene: TRBD1; CDR3 DNA: TGTGCCAGCAGCCCGCCCCCGGAGGACAGGAAAGACTTCCAAGAGACCCAGGACTTC; CDR3 protein: CASSPPPEDRKDFQETQDF
V gene: TRBV11-2; clone size: .; J gene: TRBJ1-1; D gene: .; CDR3 DNA: TGTGCCAGTAGCTTAGATCTGCGGGGAAGGGCTGAAGCTTTCTTT; CDR3 protein: CASSLDLRGRAEAFF
V gene: TRBV29-1; clone size: .; J gene: TRBJ2-7; D gene: .; CDR3 DNA: TGCAGCGAATCCGGGGACAACTACGAGCAGTATTTC; CDR3 protein: CSESGDNYEQYF
V gene: TRBV7-9; clone size: .; J gene: TRBJ2-1; D gene: TRBD2; CDR3 DNA: TGTGCCAGCAGCTACGCTAGCGGGAGACTTGGAGAGACCCAGTTCTTC; CDR3 protein: CASSYASGRLGETQFF
V gene: TRBV7-2; clone size: .; J gene: TRBJ2-7; D gene: .; CDR3 DNA: TGTGCCAGCAGCTTCTCCGGGGGGCTATACGAGCAGTACTTC; CDR3 protein: CASSFSGGLYEQYF
V gene: TRBV4-2; clone size: .; J gene: TRBJ2-1; D gene: TRBD1; CDR3 DNA: TGTGTCGGCAGCCAGGGGGCGAGCTCCTACAATGAGCAGTTCTTC; CDR3 protein: CVGSQGASSYNEQFF
V gene: TRBV11-2; clone size: .; J gene: TRBJ2-7; D gene: .; CDR3 DNA: TGCGCCAGCAGCTTAGATCGAGAGAGTCACTACTTC; CDR3 protein: CASSLDRESHYF
V gene: TRBV6-2/TRBV6-3; clone size: once; J gene: TRBJ2-1; D gene: TRBD2; CDR3 DNA: TGTGCCAGCAGTTACTCGGGGCTAGCGGGGGTCTACAATGGGCAGTTCTTC; CDR3 protein: CASSYSGLAGVYNGQFF
V gene: TRBV29-1; clone size: .; J gene: TRBJ2-7; D gene: .; CDR3 DNA: TGCAGCGTCACACTACAGGGAGAGAACAAGCAGTACTTC; CDR3 protein: CSVTLQGENKQYF
V gene: TRBV12-3/TRBV12-4; clone size: .; J gene: TRBJ2-5; D gene: TRBD2; CDR3 DNA: TGTGCCAGGAGTTTAGATGGCGGGAGGGGGGAGACCCAGTACTTC; CDR3 protein: CARSLDGGRGETQYF
V gene: TRBV14; clone size: few; J gene: TRBJ2-7; D gene: TRBD2; CDR3 DNA: TGTGCCAGCAGCCAAGTGAACGGGAGGCCTTACGAGCAGTACTTC; CDR3 protein: CASSQVNGRPYEQYF
V gene: TRBV4-2; clone size: .; J gene: TRBJ1-6; D gene: .; CDR3 DNA: TGTGCCAGTAGCCATCATAGGGAGGATAATTTACCCCTCCACTTT; CDR3 protein: CASSHHREDNLPLHF
V gene: TRBV10-3; clone size: .; J gene: TRBJ2-5; D gene: TRBD1; CDR3 DNA: TGTGTCATCAGTGAGCTCGACAGGGGTGATGCGACCCAGTATTTC; CDR3 protein: CVISELDRGDATQYF
V gene: TRBV11-2; clone size: .; J gene: TRBJ2-7; D gene: TRBD2; CDR3 DNA: TGTGCCAGCAGCTTAGTAGCGGGAGGAACCTACAAGCAGTACTTC; CDR3 protein: CASSLVAGGTYKQYF
V gene: TRBV11-3; clone size: .; J gene: TRBJ2-3; D gene: .; CDR3 DNA: TGTACCAGCAACTTAGATCCGGGAGATACGCAATATTTT; CDR3 protein: CTSNLDPGDTQYF
V gene: TRBV11-2; clone size: once; J gene: TRBJ1-4; D gene: .; CDR3 DNA: TGTACCAGCAGCTTAGGATCCACCCCAGGGGCAACTAATGAAAAACTGTTTTTT; CDR3 protein: CTSSLGSTPGATNEKLFF
V gene: TRBV29-1; clone size: many; J gene: TRBJ1-2; D gene: .; CDR3 DNA: TGCAGCGGGATGGAAGGGGCGAACTATGGCTACACCTTC; CDR3 protein: CSGMEGANYGYTF
V gene: TRBV4-1; clone size: many; J gene: TRBJ1-4; D gene: .; CDR3 DNA: TGCGCCAGCAGCCAAGATCTGAGACAGGAATGGGAAAAACTGTTTTTT; CDR3 protein: CASSQDLRQEWEKLFF
V gene: TRBV11-2; clone size: .; J gene: TRBJ2-6; D gene: TRBD2; CDR3 DNA: TGTACCAGCAGCCCGCTTAAGCGGGGGCTGTCTGGGGCCAACGTCCTGACTTTC; CDR3 protein: CTSSPLKRGLSGANVLTF
V gene: TRBV5-1; clone size: once; J gene: TRBJ2-1; D gene: .; CDR3 DNA: TGCTCCAGCAGCTTACGGGGGGCTAGCAATGAGCAGTTCTTC; CDR3 protein: CSSSLRGASNEQFF
V gene: TRBV5-5; clone size: .; J gene: TRBJ2-1; D gene: .; CDR3 DNA: TGTGCCAGCAGCAAAAGACGTCGGGACACCACAGCCAATGAGCGGTTCTTC; CDR3 protein: CASSKRRRDTTANERFF
V gene: TRBV6-1; clone size: many; J gene: TRBJ1-6; D gene: .; CDR3 DNA: TGTGCCAGCAGTGCAGGCAGGGACCATAATTCACCCCTCCACTTT; CDR3 protein: CASSAGRDHNSPLHF
V gene: TRBV11-2; clone size: .; J gene: TRBJ2-1; D gene: .; CDR3 DNA: TGTGCCAGCAGCTATGACTATAGGAGGACCGGGAGCTACAATGAGCAGTTCTTC; CDR3 protein: CASSYDYRRTGSYNEQFF
V gene: TRBV6-1; clone size: .; J gene: TRBJ2-3; D gene: .; CDR3 DNA: TGTGCCAGCAGTAAAGACAATGGAAATACGCAGTATTTT; CDR3 protein: CASSKDNGNTQYF
V gene: TRBV7-3; clone size: .; J gene: TRBJ2-3; D gene: .; CDR3 DNA: TGTGCCAGCAGCTTGGGTTCGGTAGATACGCAGTATTTT; CDR3 protein: CASSLGSVDTQYF
V gene: TRBV14; clone size: many; J gene: TRBJ2-7; D gene: .; CDR3 DNA: TGTGCCAGCAGCCACGGCAGGGACGACGAGCAGTACTTC; CDR3 protein: CASSHGRDDEQYF
V gene: TRBV5-1; clone size: few; J gene: TRBJ2-1; D gene: .; CDR3 DNA: TGTGCCTGCAGCCCCACTGGGGCAGTAAACAATGAGCAGTTCTTC; CDR3 protein: CACSPTGAVNNEQFF
V gene: TRBV7-9; clone size: once; J gene: TRBJ2-6; D gene: .; CDR3 DNA: TGTGCCAGCAGCCTAGGGTCGGAGGCCAACGTCCCGACTTTC; CDR3 protein: CASSLGSEANVPTF
V gene: TRBV28; clone size: .; J gene: TRBJ2-4; D gene: .; CDR3 DNA: TGTGCCAGCAGTTTCGGGGGGCTAGCCAAAAACATTCAGTACTTC; CDR3 protein: CASSFGGLAKNIQYF
V gene: TRBV12-3/TRBV12-4; clone size: .; J gene: TRBJ1-5; D gene: .; CDR3 DNA: TGTGCCAGCAGTTTTGATGAGGGCAATCAGCCCCAGCATTTT; CDR3 protein: CASSFDEGNQPQHF
V gene: TRBV19; clone size: once; J gene: TRBJ2-4; D gene: .; CDR3 DNA: TGTGCCAGTAGTACCCCCTTGCCGGGGCTAGCCAAAAACATTCAGTACTTC; CDR3 protein: CASSTPLPGLAKNIQYF
V gene: TRBV5-5; clone size: many; J gene: TRBJ1-4; D gene: TRBD1; CDR3 DNA: TGTGCCAGCAGCCTAGGGGGCTGGGGGGAAAAACTGTTTTTT; CDR3 protein: CASSLGGWGEKLFF
V gene: TRBV28; clone size: .; J gene: TRBJ2-7; D gene: .; CDR3 DNA: TGTGCCAGCAAAGGACGGGGGCTCGAGCAGTACTTC; CDR3 protein: CASKGRGLEQYF
V gene: TRBV28; clone size: once; J gene: TRBJ2-3; D gene: .; CDR3 DNA: TGTGCCAGCAGGGGTTGGAAGAGGGGAGGCACAGGTACGCAGTATTTT; CDR3 protein: CASRGWKRGGTGTQYF
V gene: TRBV4-2; clone size: few; J gene: TRBJ1-1; D gene: TRBD1; CDR3 DNA: TGTGCCAACAGCCAAGATAAGGGGGCGGCTGAAACTTTCTTT; CDR3 protein: CANSQDKGAAETFF
V gene: TRBV6-6; clone size: .; J gene: TRBJ1-5; D gene: .; CDR3 DNA: TGTACCAGCAGTTACGGGGCCTTATATAGCGATCAGCCCCAGCATTTT; CDR3 protein: CTSSYGALYSDQPQHF
V gene: TRBV28; clone size: many; J gene: TRBJ2-1; D gene: .; CDR3 DNA: TGTGCCAGCAGACGCACTGCCGGGACTTACTACAATGAGCAGTTCTTC; CDR3 protein: CASRRTAGTYYNEQFF
V gene: TRBV12-3/TRBV12-4; clone size: .; J gene: TRBJ2-7; D gene: .; CDR3 DNA: TGTGACAGCAGTGGCCCCCCATGGCCCTGCGAGCAGTACTTC; CDR3 protein: CDSSGPPWPCEQYF
V gene: TRBV12-3/TRBV12-4; clone size: .; J gene: TRBJ2-2; D gene: TRBD2; CDR3 DNA: TGTGCCAACAATCAACTGGGGGGGGACACCGGGGAGCTGTTTTTT; CDR3 protein: CANNQLGGDTGELFF
V gene: TRBV3-1; clone size: .; J gene: TRBJ2-7; D gene: .; CDR3 DNA: TGTGCCAGCAGCCTACTTCACGACGAGCAGTACTTC; CDR3 protein: CASSLLHDEQYF
V gene: TRBV10-3; clone size: many; J gene: TRBJ2-7; D gene: .; CDR3 DNA: TGTGCCATCAGTGAGTCAGGTACGGGACTCTACGACTACGAGCAGTACTTC; CDR3 protein: CAISESGTGLYDYEQYF
V gene: TRBV21-1; clone size: .; J gene: TRBJ1-2; D gene: .; CDR3 DNA: TGTGCCAGGCCAGGTAGCTTTTATGGCTACACCTTC; CDR3 protein: CARPGSFYGYTF
V gene: TRBV12-3/TRBV12-4; clone size: many; J gene: TRBJ2-1; D gene: .; CDR3 DNA: TGTGCCAGCAGTTTCGGGGGAACCTCCCACAATGAGCAGTTCTTC; CDR3 protein: CASSFGGTSHNEQFF
V gene: TRBV11-2; clone size: .; J gene: TRBJ2-7; D gene: .; CDR3 DNA: TGTACCAGCAGCTTGGACCTCTGGACACCCAGCTCCTACGAGCAGTACTTC; CDR3 protein: CTSSLDLWTPSSYEQYF
V gene: TRBV11-2; clone size: few; J gene: TRBJ1-2; D gene: TRBD1; CDR3 DNA: TGCGCCAGCAGCGTAACAGGGGCCTATGGCTACACCTTC; CDR3 protein: CASSVTGAYGYTF